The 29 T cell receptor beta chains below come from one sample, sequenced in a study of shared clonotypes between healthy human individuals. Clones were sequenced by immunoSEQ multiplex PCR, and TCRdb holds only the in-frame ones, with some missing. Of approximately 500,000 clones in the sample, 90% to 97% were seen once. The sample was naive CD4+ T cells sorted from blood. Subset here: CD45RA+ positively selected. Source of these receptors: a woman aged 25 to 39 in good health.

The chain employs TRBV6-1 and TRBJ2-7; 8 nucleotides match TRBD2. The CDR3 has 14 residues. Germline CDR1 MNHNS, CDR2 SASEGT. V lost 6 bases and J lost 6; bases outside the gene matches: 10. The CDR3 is CASRLLAEPSEQYF. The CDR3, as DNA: TGTGCCAGCAGACTACTAGCGGAACCCTCCGAGCAGTACTTC.

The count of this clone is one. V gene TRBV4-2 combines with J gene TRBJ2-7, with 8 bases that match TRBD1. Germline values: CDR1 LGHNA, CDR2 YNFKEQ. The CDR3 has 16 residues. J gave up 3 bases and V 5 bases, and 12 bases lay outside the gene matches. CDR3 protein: CASSLARGTGNYEQYF. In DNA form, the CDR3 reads TGTGCCAGCAGCTTGGCCAGGGGGACAGGCAACTACGAGCAGTACTTC.

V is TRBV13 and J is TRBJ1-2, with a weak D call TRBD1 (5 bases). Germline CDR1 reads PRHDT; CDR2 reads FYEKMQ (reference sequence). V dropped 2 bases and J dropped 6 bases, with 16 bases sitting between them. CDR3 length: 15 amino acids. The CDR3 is CASSLRPLSGDGYTF. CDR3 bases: TGTGCCAGCAGCTTACGCCCCCTCTCGGGGGATGGCTACACCTTC.

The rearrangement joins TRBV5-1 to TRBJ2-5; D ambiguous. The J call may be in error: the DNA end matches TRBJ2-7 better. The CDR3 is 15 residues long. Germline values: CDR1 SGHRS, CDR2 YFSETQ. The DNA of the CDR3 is TGCGCCAGCAGCTTGGGCGGCGAGCTTTCCTACGAGCAGTACTTC. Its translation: CASSLGGELSYEQYF.

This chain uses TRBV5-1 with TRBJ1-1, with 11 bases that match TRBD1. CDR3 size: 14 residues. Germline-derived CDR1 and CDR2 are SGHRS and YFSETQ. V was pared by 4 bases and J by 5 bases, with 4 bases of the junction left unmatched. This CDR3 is CASSGGQGVTEAFF. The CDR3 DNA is TGCGCCAGCAGCGGGGGACAGGGGGTAACTGAAGCTTTCTTT.

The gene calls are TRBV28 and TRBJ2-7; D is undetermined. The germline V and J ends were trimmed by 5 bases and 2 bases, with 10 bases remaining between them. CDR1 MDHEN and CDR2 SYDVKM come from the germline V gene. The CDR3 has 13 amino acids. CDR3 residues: CASSPSPTYEQYF. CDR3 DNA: TGTGCCAGCAGTCCTTCGCCTACCTACGAGCAGTACTTC.

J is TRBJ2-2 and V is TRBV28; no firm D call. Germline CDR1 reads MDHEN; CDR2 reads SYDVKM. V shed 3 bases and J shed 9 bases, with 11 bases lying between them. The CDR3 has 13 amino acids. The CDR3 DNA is TGTGCCAGCAGTTTTGTTGGGATGAGGGAGCTGTTTTTT. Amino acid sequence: CASSFVGMRELFF.

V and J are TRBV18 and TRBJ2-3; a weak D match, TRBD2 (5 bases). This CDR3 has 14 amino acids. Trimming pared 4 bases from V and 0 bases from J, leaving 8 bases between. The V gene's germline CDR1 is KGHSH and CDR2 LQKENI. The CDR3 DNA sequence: TGTGCCAGCTCACGGGAGTCTAGCACAGATACGCAGTATTTT. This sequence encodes CASSRESSTDTQYF.

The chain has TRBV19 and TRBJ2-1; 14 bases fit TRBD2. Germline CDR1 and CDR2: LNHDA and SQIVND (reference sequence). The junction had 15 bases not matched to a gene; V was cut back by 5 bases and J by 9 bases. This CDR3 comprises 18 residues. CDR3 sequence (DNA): TGTGCCAGTAGTCCCCAGGGGGAGACTAGCGGGAGGGTAGCTGAGCAGTTCTTC. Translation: CASSPQGETSGRVAEQFF. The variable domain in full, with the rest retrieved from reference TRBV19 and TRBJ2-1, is DGGITQSPKYLFRKEGQNVTLSCEQNLNHDAMYWYRQDPGQGLRLIYYSQIVNDFQKGDIAEGYSVSREKKESFPLTVTSAQKNPTAFYLCASSPQGETSGRVAEQFFGPGTRLTVL.

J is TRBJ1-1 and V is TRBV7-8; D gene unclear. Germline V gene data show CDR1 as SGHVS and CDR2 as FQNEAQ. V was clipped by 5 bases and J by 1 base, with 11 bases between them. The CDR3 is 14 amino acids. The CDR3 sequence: CASSPPEGNTEAFF. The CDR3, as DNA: TGTGCCAGCAGCCCTCCTGAGGGGAACACTGAAGCTTTCTTT. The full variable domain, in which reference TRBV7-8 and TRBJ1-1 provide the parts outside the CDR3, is GAGVSQSPRYKVAKRGQDVALRCDPISGHVSLFWYQQALGQGPEFLTYFQNEAQLDKSGLPSDRFFAERPEGSVSTLKIQRTQQEDSAVYLCASSPPEGNTEAFFGQGTRLTVV.

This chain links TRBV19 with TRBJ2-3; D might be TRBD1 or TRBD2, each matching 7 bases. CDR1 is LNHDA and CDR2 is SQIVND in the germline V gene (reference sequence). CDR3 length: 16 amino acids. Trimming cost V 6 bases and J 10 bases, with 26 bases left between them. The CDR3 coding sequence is TGTGCCAGTAGCTGGGGAGGGGGCGGCTCCGCCACAGCGCAGTATTTT. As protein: CASSWGGGGSATAQYF.

CDR3 bases: TGTGCCAGCAGCGGACGCGACTATGGCTACACCTTC. Amino acid sequence: CASSGRDYGYTF. V and J are TRBV11-2 and TRBJ1-2; D ambiguous. The CDR3 is made up of 12 amino acids. From germline, CDR1 is SGHAT and CDR2 FQNNGV. The V gene lost 5 bases and the J gene lost 3 bases, with 7 bases spanning the gap.

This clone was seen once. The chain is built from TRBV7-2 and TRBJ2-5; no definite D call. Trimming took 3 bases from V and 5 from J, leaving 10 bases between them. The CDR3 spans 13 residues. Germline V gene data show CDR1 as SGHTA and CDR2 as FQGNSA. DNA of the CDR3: TGTGCCAGCAGCTTTGTGGGTTGGGAGACCCAGTACTTC. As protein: CASSFVGWETQYF.

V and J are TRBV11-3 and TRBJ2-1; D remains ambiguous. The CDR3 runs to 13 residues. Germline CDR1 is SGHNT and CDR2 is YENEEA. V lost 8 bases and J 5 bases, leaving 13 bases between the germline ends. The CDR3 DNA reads TGTGCCAGCCCCCGTTCCCCCCACAATGAGCAGTTCTTC. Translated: CASPRSPHNEQFF.

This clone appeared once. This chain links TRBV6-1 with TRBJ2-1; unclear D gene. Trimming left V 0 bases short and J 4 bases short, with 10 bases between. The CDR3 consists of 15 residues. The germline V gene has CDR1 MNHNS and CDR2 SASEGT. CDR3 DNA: TGTGCCAGCAGTGAAGCGGGTGGGATATACAATGAGCAGTTCTTC. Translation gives CASSEAGGIYNEQFF.

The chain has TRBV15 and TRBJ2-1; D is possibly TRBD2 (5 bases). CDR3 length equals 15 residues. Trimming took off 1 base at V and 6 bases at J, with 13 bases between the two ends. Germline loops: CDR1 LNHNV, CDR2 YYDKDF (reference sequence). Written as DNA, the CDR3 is TGTGCCACCAGCAGAGGGGAGACTGTCCTCAATGAGCAGTTCTTC. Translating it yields CATSRGETVLNEQFF.

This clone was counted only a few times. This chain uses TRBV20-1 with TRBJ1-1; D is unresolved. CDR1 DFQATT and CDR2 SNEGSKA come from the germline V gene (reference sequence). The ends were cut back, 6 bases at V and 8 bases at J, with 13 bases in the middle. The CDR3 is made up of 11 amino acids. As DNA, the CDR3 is TGCAGTGCGAAGAGGCAGGTGGAAGCTTTCTTT. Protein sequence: CSAKRQVEAFF.

The CDR3 loop is CASSLVAAIGDEQFF. The CDR3 DNA is TGCGCCAGCAGCTTGGTAGCAGCTATAGGGGATGAGCAGTTCTTC. J is TRBJ2-1 and V is TRBV5-1; tentative D call: TRBD1 (5 bases). V was cut by 0 bases and J by 8 bases, with 15 bases left in between. This CDR3 has 15 amino acids. CDR1 and CDR2 (germline): SGHRS, YFSETQ. The variable domain in full, with the rest retrieved from reference TRBV5-1 and TRBJ2-1, is KAGVTQTPRYLIKTRGQQVTLSCSPISGHRSVSWYQQTPGQGLQFLFEYFSETQRNKGNFPGRFSGRQFSNSRSEMNVSTLELGDSALYLCASSLVAAIGDEQFFGPGTRLTVL.

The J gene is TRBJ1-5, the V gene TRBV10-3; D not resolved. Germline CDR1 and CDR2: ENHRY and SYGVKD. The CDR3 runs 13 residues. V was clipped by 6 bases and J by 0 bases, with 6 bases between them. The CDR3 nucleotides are TGTGCCATCAGAGACACTAGCAATCAGCCCCAGCATTTT. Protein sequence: CAIRDTSNQPQHF.

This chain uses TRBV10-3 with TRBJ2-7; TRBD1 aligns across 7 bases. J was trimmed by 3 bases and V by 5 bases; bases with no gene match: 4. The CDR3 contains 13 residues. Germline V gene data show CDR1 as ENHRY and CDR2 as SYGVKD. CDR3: CAISSRDSYEQYF. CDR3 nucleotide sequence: TGTGCCATCAGTAGTAGGGACAGCTACGAGCAGTACTTC.

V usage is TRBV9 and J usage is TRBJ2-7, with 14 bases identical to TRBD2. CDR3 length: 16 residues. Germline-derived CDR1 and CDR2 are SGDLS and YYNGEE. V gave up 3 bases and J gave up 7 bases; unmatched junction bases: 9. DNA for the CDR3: TGTGCCAGCAGCGCCTCCGGGACTAGCGGGAGTTGGGAGCAGTACTTC. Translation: CASSASGTSGSWEQYF.

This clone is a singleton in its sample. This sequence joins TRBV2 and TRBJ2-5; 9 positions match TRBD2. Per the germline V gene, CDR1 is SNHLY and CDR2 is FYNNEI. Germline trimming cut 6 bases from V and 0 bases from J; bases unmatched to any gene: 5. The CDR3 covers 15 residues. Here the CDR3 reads CASSLAGAYQETQYF. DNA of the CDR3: TGTGCCAGCAGCTTAGCGGGAGCGTACCAAGAGACCCAGTACTTC.

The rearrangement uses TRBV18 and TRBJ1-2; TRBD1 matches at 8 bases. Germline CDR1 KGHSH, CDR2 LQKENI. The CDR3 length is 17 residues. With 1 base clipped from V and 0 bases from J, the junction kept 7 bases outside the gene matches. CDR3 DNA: TGTGCCAGCTCACCACAGCCCCTACAGGGGGCTAACTATGGCTACACCTTC. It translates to CASSPQPLQGANYGYTF.

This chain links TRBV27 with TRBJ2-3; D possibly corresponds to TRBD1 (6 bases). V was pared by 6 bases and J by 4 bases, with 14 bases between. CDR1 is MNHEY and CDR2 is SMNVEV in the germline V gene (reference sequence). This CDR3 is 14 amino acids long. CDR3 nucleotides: TGTGCCAGCAGACCCGGACAGCCCCCAGATACGCAGTATTTT. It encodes CASRPGQPPDTQYF.

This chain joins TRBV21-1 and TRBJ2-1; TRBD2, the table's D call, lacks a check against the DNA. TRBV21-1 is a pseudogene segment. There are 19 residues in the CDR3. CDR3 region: CASSKLAGGSAQSYNEQFF. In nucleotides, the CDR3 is TGTGCCAGCAGCAAACTAGCGGGAGGGAGTGCTCAGTCCTACAATGAGCAGTTCTTC.

The DNA of the CDR3 is TGCAGTGGCAGTCGGGTCAATGAGCAGTTCTTC. Translation gives CSGSRVNEQFF. This chain connects TRBV20-1 to TRBJ2-1; no clear D gene. The ends were cut back, 7 bases at V and 6 bases at J, with 10 bases in the middle. Germline lookup yields CDR1 DFQATT and CDR2 SNEGSKA (reference sequence). This CDR3 is built from 11 residues.

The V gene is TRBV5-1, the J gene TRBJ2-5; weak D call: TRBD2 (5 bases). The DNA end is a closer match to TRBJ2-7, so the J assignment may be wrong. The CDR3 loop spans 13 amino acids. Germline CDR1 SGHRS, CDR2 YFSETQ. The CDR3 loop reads CASSSSTGYEQYF. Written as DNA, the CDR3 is TGCGCCAGCAGCTCTTCGACGGGGTACGAGCAGTACTTC.

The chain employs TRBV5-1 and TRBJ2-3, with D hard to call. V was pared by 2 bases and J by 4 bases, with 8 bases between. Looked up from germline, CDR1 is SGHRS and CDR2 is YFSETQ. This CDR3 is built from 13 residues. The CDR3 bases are TGCGCCAGCAGCTTAATCGAGTCAGATACGCAGTATTTT. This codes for CASSLIESDTQYF.

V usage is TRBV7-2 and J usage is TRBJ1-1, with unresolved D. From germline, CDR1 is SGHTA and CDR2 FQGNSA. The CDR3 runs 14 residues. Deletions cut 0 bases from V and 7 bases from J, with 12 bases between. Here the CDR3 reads CASSLAGVANEAFF. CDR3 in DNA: TGTGCCAGCAGCTTAGCGGGAGTGGCAAATGAAGCTTTCTTT.